The 26 T cell receptor beta chains below come from one sample, sequenced in a study of blood T cells in healthy people across ages. A sample-barcoded 5' primer and a J-beta primer mix were used in a second PCR of about 7 to 12 cycles. MiXCR, applied by TCRdb to the 5' RACE reads, yields one record per CDR3 protein. This table holds some 780,000 distinct CDR3 sequences, approximately 60% found once. Specimen: blood. These receptors came from a man between 35 and 55 years old in good health.

Turning to this clonotype: A read error may produce the germline difference seen at one junction end. The CDR3 loop reads CASSLFVLAGRADAQYF. CDR3 sequence (DNA): TGTGCCAGCAGTTTATTTGTACTAGCGGGAAGGGCAGATGCGCAGTATTTT. The chain combines TRBV27 with TRBJ2-3; 10 bases are shared with TRBD2. Germline assignment: CDR1 MNHEY and CDR2 SMNVEV (reference sequence). The CDR3 contains 17 residues.

The CDR3 protein is CASSQQGAAGEQYF. CDR3 nucleotide sequence: TGTGCCAGCTCTCAACAGGGGGCGGCGGGCGAGCAGTACTTC. The chain carries TRBV18 and TRBJ2-4; 9 bases are shared with TRBD1. Gene TRBJ2-7 matches the end of the DNA better, so the J call may be wrong. The CDR3 has 14 residues. Germline lookup yields CDR1 KGHSH and CDR2 LQKENI.

V is TRBV28 and J is TRBJ1-5, with D maybe TRBD1 (6 bases). V was cut by 1 base and J by 2 bases, with 12 bases left in between. The CDR3 has 16 amino acids. CDR1 is MDHEN and CDR2 is SYDVKM in the germline V gene. The CDR3 sequence: CASSLLLRGGNQPQHF. The CDR3 nucleotides read TGTGCCAGCAGTTTATTGCTCAGGGGAGGCAATCAGCCCCAGCATTTT.

This chain joins TRBV14 and TRBJ1-2; D remains ambiguous. The V end was cut by 2 bases, the J end by 4 bases, with 8 bases between. The CDR3 contains 13 residues. Germline V gene lookup returns CDR1 SGHDN and CDR2 FVKESK. In DNA form, the CDR3 reads TGTGCCAGCAGCCAACAACCCTTCTATGGCTACACCTTC. Protein: CASSQQPFYGYTF.

This sequence joins TRBV29-1 and TRBJ2-5; D might be TRBD2 (5 bases). Trimming left V 8 bases short and J 1 base short, with 8 bases between. The CDR3 is 11 residues long. Germline assignment: CDR1 SQVTM and CDR2 ANQGSEA. The CDR3: CSFGVQETQYF. CDR3 nucleotide sequence: TGCAGCTTCGGGGTCCAAGAGACCCAGTACTTC.

V usage is TRBV6-5 and J usage is TRBJ1-1; the match to TRBD1 covers 7 bases. With 7 bases clipped from V and 1 base from J, the junction kept 6 bases outside the gene matches. The CDR3 extends over 14 amino acids. Germline loops: CDR1 MNHEY, CDR2 SVGAGI. CDR3 amino acids: CASKTGTGNTEAFF. The CDR3 DNA reads TGTGCCAGCAAGACAGGGACGGGGAACACTGAAGCTTTCTTT.

The genes are TRBV28 and TRBJ2-5, with a possible D match to TRBD2 (7 bases). The tail of the sequence fits TRBJ2-7 better, so the J call may be wrong. Per the germline V gene, CDR1 is MDHEN and CDR2 is SYDVKM. The length of the CDR3 is 14 residues. The CDR3 spells CASTSRGGYYEQYF. The CDR3 DNA reads TGTGCCAGCACCTCGAGGGGGGGGTACTACGAGCAGTACTTC.

V gene TRBV7-2 combines with J gene TRBJ2-7; D unresolved. Trimming cost V 1 base and J 2 bases, with 12 bases left between them. This CDR3 has 15 residues. Germline assignment: CDR1 SGHTA and CDR2 FQGNSA. DNA of the CDR3: TGTGCCAGCAGCTTAGTTAGGGCGCGGCCCTACGAGCAGTACTTC. Its protein product is CASSLVRARPYEQYF.

The V and J genes are TRBV4-3 and TRBJ1-2, with TRBD1 matching 8 bases. V shed 3 bases and J 7 bases; nucleotides not matched to a gene: 4. This CDR3 has 13 residues. The germline gives CDR1 LGHNA, CDR2 YSLEER. The CDR3 nucleotides read TGCGCCAGCAGCCAGGACAGGGTTGGTGGCTACACCTTC. Translating it yields CASSQDRVGGYTF.

The sample holds one count of this clonotype. V usage is TRBV6-6 and J usage is TRBJ1-2, with 10 bases matching TRBD1. The J segment lost 8 bases and the V segment lost 6 bases, leaving 6 bases of the junction unmatched. The CDR3 loop spans 13 amino acids. CDR1 is MNHNY and CDR2 is SVGAGI in the germline V gene (reference sequence). DNA of the CDR3: TGTGCCAGCAGGCCGGGACAGGGGTCAGGCTACACCTTC. It yields the protein CASRPGQGSGYTF.

This clonotype appeared a single time. This chain joins TRBV12-3 or TRBV12-4 and TRBJ2-6; D might be TRBD1 (6 bases). The V end lost 0 bases, the J end lost 7 bases, and 10 bases lay between the germline ends. The CDR3 sequence is 15 residues long. This CDR3 is CASSLAGAVANVLTF. CDR3 nucleotides: TGTGCCAGCAGTTTAGCGGGGGCAGTTGCCAACGTCCTGACTTTC.

The V call is TRBV20-1, the J call TRBJ1-2; 8 bases line up with TRBD1. The CDR3 loop spans 12 amino acids. Germline V gene lookup returns CDR1 DFQATT and CDR2 SNEGSKA (reference sequence). Trimming removed 7 bases from V and 6 bases from J; junction bases left unmatched: 7. CDR3 residues: CSGLQGANGYTF. As DNA, the CDR3 is TGCAGTGGTTTGCAGGGGGCAAATGGCTACACCTTC.

The rearrangement links TRBV12-3 or TRBV12-4 to TRBJ2-2, with a possible D match to TRBD1 (6 bases). This CDR3 comprises 19 residues. Trimming shortened V by 3 bases and J by 0 bases, and 20 bases separated the two germline ends. As DNA, the CDR3 is TGTGCCAGCAGTTTGGGTTCAATGCCAGGGGAACCGAACACCGGGGAGCTGTTTTTT. Its protein is CASSLGSMPGEPNTGELFF.

The chain recombines TRBV6-5 with TRBJ2-1, with a possible D match to TRBD2 (7 bases). CDR1 is MNHEY and CDR2 is SVGAGI in the germline V gene. The V and J ends lost 2 bases and 9 bases respectively, with 14 bases between them. This CDR3 is built from 14 residues. CDR3 nucleotides: TGTGCCAGCAGTTACGGGCGGGGGCTCGGTGAGCAGTTCTTC. Amino acids: CASSYGRGLGEQFF.

The genes are TRBV5-1 and TRBJ2-7; 7 bases agree with TRBD1. The germline V gene encodes CDR1 SGHRS and CDR2 YFSETQ. The ends lost 5 bases at V and 2 bases at J; junction bases unmatched: 10. The CDR3 covers 15 residues. CDR3 bases: TGCGCCAGCAGTCTGGGACAGAAACCAGCCTACGAGCAGTACTTC. Its translation: CASSLGQKPAYEQYF.

This clonotype was observed many times. The chain carries TRBV12-3 or TRBV12-4 and TRBJ1-2; D uncertain. Deletions cut 6 bases from V and 7 bases from J, with 21 bases between. CDR3 size: 15 residues. CDR3 coding DNA: TGTGCCAGCAGGCAGTGGCAGGACCTGGGGAGTGGCTACACCTTC. This codes for CASRQWQDLGSGYTF.

The chain employs TRBV6-5 and TRBJ1-5, with 7 nucleotides matching TRBD1. V was clipped by 5 bases and J by 7 bases; unmatched bases: 8. CDR1 is MNHEY, CDR2 SVGAGI, per germline. CDR3 size: 14 residues. The CDR3 loop reads CASSQQQGWQPQHF. CDR3 DNA: TGTGCCAGCAGTCAACAACAGGGGTGGCAGCCCCAGCATTTT.

This clonotype was observed a few times. CDR3 amino acids: CATSEARGLDTQYF. In nucleotides, the CDR3 is TGTGCCACCAGCGAAGCCCGGGGACTGGATACGCAGTATTTT. V gene TRBV15 combines with J gene TRBJ2-3, with a tentative D call TRBD2 (6 bases). The CDR3 has 14 residues. Germline loops: CDR1 LNHNV, CDR2 YYDKDF (reference sequence). V gave up 5 bases and J gave up 6 bases, with 15 bases separating them.

The rearrangement links TRBV29-1 to TRBJ2-7; D could derive from TRBD1 or TRBD2 (6 bases each). The length of the CDR3 is 12 residues. V was clipped by 6 bases and J by 7 bases, with 16 bases between them. CDR1 is SQVTM and CDR2 is ANQGSEA in the germline V gene. The CDR3 DNA is TGCAGCGTGGCAGGGGAGGCCAATGAGCAGTACTTC. Protein product: CSVAGEANEQYF.

The rearrangement links TRBV12-3 or TRBV12-4 to TRBJ1-5, with D uncertain. The ends were cut back, 4 bases at V and 3 bases at J, with 13 bases in the middle. The CDR3 length is 15 residues. The CDR3 sequence: CASSSANGPNQPQHF. The CDR3 region has the DNA TGTGCCAGCAGTTCCGCTAACGGACCCAATCAGCCCCAGCATTTT.

This clonotype was counted a few times. The V call is TRBV3-1, the J call TRBJ2-7; D is unclear. This CDR3 has 15 amino acids. The germline V and J ends were trimmed by 2 bases and 7 bases, with 18 bases remaining between them. Germline loops: CDR1 LGHDT, CDR2 YNNKEL (reference sequence). The CDR3 bases are TGTGCCAGCAGCCAATTAGCCAAAGGCTACAATGAGCAGTACTTC. Its translation is CASSQLAKGYNEQYF.

The chain links TRBV29-1 to TRBJ1-2; D gene ambiguous. CDR1 is SQVTM and CDR2 is ANQGSEA in the germline V gene. Trimming removed 4 bases at V and 4 bases at J, with 19 bases between. This CDR3 has 15 amino acids. The CDR3 nucleotides read TGCAGCGTTGGGTCCCATCTCCTTATAGGCTATGGCTACACCTTC. Protein sequence: CSVGSHLLIGYGYTF.

The chain recombines TRBV3-1 with TRBJ2-1; the match to TRBD2 covers 7 bases. With V trimmed by 1 base and J by 4 bases, 10 bases remained unmatched. This CDR3 is 17 amino acids long. Germline V gene lookup returns CDR1 LGHDT and CDR2 YNNKEL (reference sequence). For the CDR3, the DNA is TGTGCCAGCAGCCAAGGAACCAGAGCGGGACCATACAATGAGCAGTTCTTC. Encoded protein: CASSQGTRAGPYNEQFF.

This chain links TRBV7-9 with TRBJ2-3; D ambiguous. The CDR3 consists of 15 residues. Trimming removed 1 base at V and 4 bases at J, with 12 bases between. Germline CDR1 reads SEHNR; CDR2 reads FQNEAQ (reference sequence). CDR3 region: CASSLGQVTADTQYF. The CDR3 DNA is TGTGCCAGCAGCTTAGGGCAAGTGACTGCAGATACGCAGTATTTT.

To note about this clonotype: The junction shows a germline mismatch at one end, possibly a read error. The V call is TRBV29-1, the J call TRBJ2-6; D gene unclear. Per the germline V gene, CDR1 is SQVTM and CDR2 is ANQGSEA. The CDR3 has 15 residues. CDR3 nucleotide sequence: TGCAGCGTTGAAGACGCATTTCCTGGGACCAACGTCCTGACTTTC. Its translation: CSVEDAFPGTNVLTF.

V usage is TRBV5-1 and J usage is TRBJ2-5; D call uncertain. The CDR3 covers 14 residues. The V gene's germline CDR1 is SGHRS and CDR2 YFSETQ. The germline V and J ends were trimmed by 0 bases and 5 bases, with 11 bases remaining between them. For the CDR3, the DNA is TGCGCCAGCAGCTTGGAGAGCAGTTTCGAGACCCAGTACTTC. Translated, it gives CASSLESSFETQYF.